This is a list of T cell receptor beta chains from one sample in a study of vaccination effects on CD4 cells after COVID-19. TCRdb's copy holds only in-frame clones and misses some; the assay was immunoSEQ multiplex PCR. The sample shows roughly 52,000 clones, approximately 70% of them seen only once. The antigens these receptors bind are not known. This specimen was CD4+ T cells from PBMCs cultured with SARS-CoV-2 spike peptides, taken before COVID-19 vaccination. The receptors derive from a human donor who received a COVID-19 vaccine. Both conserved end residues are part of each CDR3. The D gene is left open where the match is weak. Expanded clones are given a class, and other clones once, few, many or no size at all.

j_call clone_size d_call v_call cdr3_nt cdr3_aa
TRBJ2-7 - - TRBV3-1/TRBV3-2 TGTGCCAGCAGCCAAGAGGGGGTAAGGGCTCTAGAGCAGTACTTC CASSQEGVRALEQYF
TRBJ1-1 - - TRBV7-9 TGTGCCAGCCATGCGGGGGGACCGCAAAAATTTGAAGCTTTCTTT CASHAGGPQKFEAFF
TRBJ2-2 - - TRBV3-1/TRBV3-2 TGTGCCAGCAGCCAAGGTCTCACCGGCGCCACCGGGGAGCTGTTTTTT CASSQGLTGATGELFF
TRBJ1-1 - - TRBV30 TGTGCCTGGAGCTTCGGGGGGAGGGGAGCTTTCTTT CAWSFGGRGAFF
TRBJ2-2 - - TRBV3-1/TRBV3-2 TGTGCCAGCAGCCGCTACACCGGGGAGCTGTTTTTT CASSRYTGELFF
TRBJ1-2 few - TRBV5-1 TGCGCCAGCAGCTTGGACAGGGCCTACTATGGCTACACCTTC CASSLDRAYYGYTF
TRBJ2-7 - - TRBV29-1 TGCAGCGTTGGGTTTGCGGGTATCTCCTACGAGCAGTACTTC CSVGFAGISYEQYF
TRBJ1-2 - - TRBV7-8 TGTGCCAGCAGCTTAGCAAGAGGGTTTGGCTACACCTTC CASSLARGFGYTF
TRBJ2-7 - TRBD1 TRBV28 TGTGCCAGCAGTTTATTAACAGGGGGGGAGCAGTACTTC CASSLLTGGEQYF
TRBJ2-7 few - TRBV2 TGTGCCAGCCTAATTCTTCAGGGACCCTACGAGCAGTACTTC CASLILQGPYEQYF
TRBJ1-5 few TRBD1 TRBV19 TGTGCCAGTACCTGGGACAGGGGGCCAAATCAGCCCCAGCATTTT CASTWDRGPNQPQHF
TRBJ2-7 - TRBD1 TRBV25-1 TGTGCCAGCAGTGAACCCGTCCCGGGACAGGGGATCCACGAGCAGTACTTC CASSEPVPGQGIHEQYF
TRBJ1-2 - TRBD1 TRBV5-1 TGCGCCAGCAGATCCGGAGGGGGCGGCTATGGCTACACCTTC CASRSGGGGYGYTF
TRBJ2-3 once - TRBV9 TGTGCCAGCAGCGCGGGGGGCACAGATACGCAGTATTTT CASSAGGTDTQYF
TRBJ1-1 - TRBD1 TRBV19 TGTGCCAGCAAGGACAGGGGATTGGTGAACACTGAAGCTTTCTTT CASKDRGLVNTEAFF
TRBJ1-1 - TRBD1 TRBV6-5 TGTGCCAGCAGGGCCGGACAGGCGAACACTGAAGCTTTCTTT CASRAGQANTEAFF
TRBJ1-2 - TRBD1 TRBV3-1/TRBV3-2 TGTGCCAGCAGCCCCATCTTCGGGACAGGGGGGTATGGCTACACCTTC CASSPIFGTGGYGYTF
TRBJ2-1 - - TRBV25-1 TGTGCCAGCAAAGCAACCCTCGGGGACTCTTCCTACAATGAGCAGTTCTTC CASKATLGDSSYNEQFF
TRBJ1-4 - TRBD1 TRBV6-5 TGTGCCAGCAAACCGGGACAGGGGAATGAAAAACTGTTTTTT CASKPGQGNEKLFF
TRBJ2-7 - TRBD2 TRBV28 TGTGCCAGCAGTTTAGCGGGAGGGATCTACGAGCAGTACTTC CASSLAGGIYEQYF
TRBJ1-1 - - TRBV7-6 TGTGCCAGCAGCTTAATCGGACGGGGGTTCATGAACACTGAAGCTTTCTTT CASSLIGRGFMNTEAFF
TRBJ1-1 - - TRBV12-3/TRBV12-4 TGTGCCAGCAGACAAGACGGCGGCCGGGGGGCTTTCTTT CASRQDGGRGAFF
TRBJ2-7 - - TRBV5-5 TGTGCCAGCAGCTTCGAACTGACAGGACCCTACGAGCAGTACTTC CASSFELTGPYEQYF
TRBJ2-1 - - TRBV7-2 TGTGCCAGCAGCTTAGCCCATTGGCGGCCGGAGCAGTTCTTC CASSLAHWRPEQFF
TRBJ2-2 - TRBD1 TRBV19 TGTGCCAGTAGTGGACAGGCGAACACCGGGGAGCTGTTTTTT CASSGQANTGELFF
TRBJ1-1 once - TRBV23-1 TGCGCCAGCAGACTTGGACGGGCTCGGTCGTGGAACTCTGAAGCTTTCTTT CASRLGRARSWNSEAFF
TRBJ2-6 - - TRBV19 TGTGCCAGTAGTATAGTTTCCTCTGGGGCCAACGTCCTGACTTTC CASSIVSSGANVLTF
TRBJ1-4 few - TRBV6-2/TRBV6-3 TGTGCCAGCAGCCGTTTGAGATTAGAGGAAAAACTGTTTTTT CASSRLRLEEKLFF
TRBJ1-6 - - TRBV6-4 TGTGCCAGCCGGAACCACAGGAATAATTCACCCCTCCACTTT CASRNHRNNSPLHF
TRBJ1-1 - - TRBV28 TGTGCCAGCAGCAACGAACAGGGAATTGAAGCTTTCTTT CASSNEQGIEAFF
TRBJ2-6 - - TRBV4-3 TGCGCCAGCAGCCAAGTTGCAGGTGGGGCCAACGTCCTGACTTTC CASSQVAGGANVLTF
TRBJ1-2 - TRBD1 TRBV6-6 TGTGCCAGCAGGACAGACTGGACAGGGCGGAACTATGGCTACACCTTC CASRTDWTGRNYGYTF
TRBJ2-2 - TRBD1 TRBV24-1 TGTGCCACCAGTGAGCCGGGACAGGGGAACACCGGGGAGCTGTTTTTT CATSEPGQGNTGELFF
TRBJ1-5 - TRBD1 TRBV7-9 TGTGCCAGCAGCTTTGGGACAGGGGGAAATGGGCAGCCCCAGCATTTT CASSFGTGGNGQPQHF
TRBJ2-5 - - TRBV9 TGTGCCAGCAGCGTCGGGACCACACGGGAGACCCAGTACTTC CASSVGTTRETQYF
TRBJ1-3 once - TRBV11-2 TGTGCCAGCAGCTTAGTCGGGAGCTCTGGAAACACCATATATTTT CASSLVGSSGNTIYF
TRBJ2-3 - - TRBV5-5 TGTGCCAGCAGCAGTTTTTTAGCAAAGGGCACAGATACGCAGTATTTT CASSSFLAKGTDTQYF
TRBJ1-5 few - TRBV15 TGTGCCACCAGCAGAGTTACAGCGGGCAATCAGCCCCAGCATTTT CATSRVTAGNQPQHF
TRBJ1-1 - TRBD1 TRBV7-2 TGTGCCAGCAGCAAAAGAAACAGGGGAGGAACTGAAGCTTTCTTT CASSKRNRGGTEAFF
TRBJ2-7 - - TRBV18 TGTGCCAGCTCACAGGGGGGATTCGGCTACGAGCAGTACTTC CASSQGGFGYEQYF
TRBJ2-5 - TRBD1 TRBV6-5 TGTGCCAGCAGTCATGGGACAGGGGGCGAGACCCAGTACTTC CASSHGTGGETQYF
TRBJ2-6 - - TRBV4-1 TGCGCCAGCAGCGCGACAGCCATATCTGGGGCCAACGTCCTGACTTTC CASSATAISGANVLTF
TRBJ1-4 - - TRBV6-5 TGTGCCAGCAGTTTAATTCGGGACGCAACTAATGAAAAACTGTTTTTT CASSLIRDATNEKLFF
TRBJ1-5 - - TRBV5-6 TGTGCCAGCAGCCCCGGGGGGCCGAATAGCAATCAGCCCCAGCATTTT CASSPGGPNSNQPQHF